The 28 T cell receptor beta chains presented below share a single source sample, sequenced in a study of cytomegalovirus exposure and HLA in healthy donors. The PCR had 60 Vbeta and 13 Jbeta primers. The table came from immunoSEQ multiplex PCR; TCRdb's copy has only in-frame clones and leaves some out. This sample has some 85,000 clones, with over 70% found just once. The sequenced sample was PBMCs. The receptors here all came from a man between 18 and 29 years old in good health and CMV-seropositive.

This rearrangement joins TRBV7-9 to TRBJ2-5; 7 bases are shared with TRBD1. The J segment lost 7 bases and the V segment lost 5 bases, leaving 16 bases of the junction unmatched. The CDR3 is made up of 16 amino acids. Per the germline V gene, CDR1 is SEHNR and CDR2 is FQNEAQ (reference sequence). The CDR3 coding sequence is TGTGCCAGCAGCCCCCTAGCAGGGGGAGCCTTCAGGACCCAGTACTTC. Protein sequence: CASSPLAGGAFRTQYF.

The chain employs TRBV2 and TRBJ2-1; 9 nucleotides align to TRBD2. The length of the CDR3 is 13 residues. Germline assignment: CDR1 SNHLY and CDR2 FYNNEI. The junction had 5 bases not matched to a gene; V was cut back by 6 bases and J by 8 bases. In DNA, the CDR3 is TGTGCCAGCAGGGCTAGCGGGACTCATGAGCAGTTCTTC. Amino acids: CASRASGTHEQFF.

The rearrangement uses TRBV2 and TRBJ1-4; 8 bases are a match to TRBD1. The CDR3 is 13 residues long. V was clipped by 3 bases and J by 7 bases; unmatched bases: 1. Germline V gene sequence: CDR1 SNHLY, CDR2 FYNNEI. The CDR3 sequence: CASSDRGREKLFF. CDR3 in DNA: TGTGCCAGCAGTGACAGGGGGCGTGAAAAACTGTTTTTT.

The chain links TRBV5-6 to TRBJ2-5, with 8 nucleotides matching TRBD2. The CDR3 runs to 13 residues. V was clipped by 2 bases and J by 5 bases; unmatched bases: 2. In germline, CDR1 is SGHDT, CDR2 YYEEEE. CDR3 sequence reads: CASSLAGAETQYF. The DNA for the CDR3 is TGTGCCAGCAGCTTAGCGGGAGCCGAGACCCAGTACTTC.

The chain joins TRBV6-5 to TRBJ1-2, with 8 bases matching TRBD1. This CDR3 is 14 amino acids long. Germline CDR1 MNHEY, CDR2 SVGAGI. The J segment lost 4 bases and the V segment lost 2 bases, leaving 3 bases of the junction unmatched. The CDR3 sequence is CASSYAQGAYGYTF. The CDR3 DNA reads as TGTGCCAGCAGTTACGCTCAGGGGGCCTATGGCTACACCTTC.

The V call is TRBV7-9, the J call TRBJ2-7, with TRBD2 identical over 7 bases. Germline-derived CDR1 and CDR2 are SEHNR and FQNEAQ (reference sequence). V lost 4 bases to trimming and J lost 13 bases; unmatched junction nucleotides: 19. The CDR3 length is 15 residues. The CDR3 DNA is TGTGCCAGCAGCTCCTCTCTCCGGGCTAGCGGCTCACCCTACTTC. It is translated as CASSSSLRASGSPYF.

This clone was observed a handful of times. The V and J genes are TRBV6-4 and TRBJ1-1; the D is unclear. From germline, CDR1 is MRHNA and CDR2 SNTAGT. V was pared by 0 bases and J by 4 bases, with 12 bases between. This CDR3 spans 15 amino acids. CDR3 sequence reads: CASSDSIWRGTEAFF. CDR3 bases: TGTGCCAGCAGTGACTCGATTTGGCGGGGCACTGAAGCTTTCTTT.

The CDR3 nucleotides read TGTGCCAGCAGCTCGACAGGGGGCGGTGGCTACACCTTC. Translation gives CASSSTGGGGYTF. The rearrangement joins TRBV7-6 to TRBJ1-2; TRBD1 matches 10 bases. This CDR3 has 13 residues. The trim removed 4 bases at V and 7 bases at J, leaving 3 bases unmatched. CDR1 and CDR2 (germline): SGHVS, FNYEAQ.

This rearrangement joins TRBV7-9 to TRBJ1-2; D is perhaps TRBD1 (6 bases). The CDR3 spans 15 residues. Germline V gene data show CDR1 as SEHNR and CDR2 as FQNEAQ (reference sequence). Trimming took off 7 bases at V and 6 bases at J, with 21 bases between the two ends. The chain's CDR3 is CASILPGGHRDGYTF. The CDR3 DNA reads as TGTGCCAGCATCCTCCCGGGGGGGCATAGAGATGGCTACACCTTC.

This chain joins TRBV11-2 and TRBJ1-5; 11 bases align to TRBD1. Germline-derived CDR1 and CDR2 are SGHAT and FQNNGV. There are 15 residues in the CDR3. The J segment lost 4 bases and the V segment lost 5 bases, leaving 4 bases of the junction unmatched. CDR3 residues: CASSLGTGGNQPQHF. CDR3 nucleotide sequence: TGTGCCAGCAGCCTAGGGACAGGGGGAAATCAGCCCCAGCATTTT.

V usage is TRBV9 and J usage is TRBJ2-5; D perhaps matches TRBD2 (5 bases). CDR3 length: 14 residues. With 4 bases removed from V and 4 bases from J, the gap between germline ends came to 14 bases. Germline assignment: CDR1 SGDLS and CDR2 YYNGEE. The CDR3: CASSKLGGGETQYF. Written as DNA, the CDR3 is TGTGCCAGCAGCAAGCTCGGAGGTGGAGAGACCCAGTACTTC.

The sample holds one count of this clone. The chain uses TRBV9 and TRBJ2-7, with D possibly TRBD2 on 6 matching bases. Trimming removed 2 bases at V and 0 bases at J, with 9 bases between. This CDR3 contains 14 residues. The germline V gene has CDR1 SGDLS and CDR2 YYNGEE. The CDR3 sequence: CASSVLGGSYEQYF. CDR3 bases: TGTGCCAGCAGCGTGTTGGGGGGCTCCTACGAGCAGTACTTC.

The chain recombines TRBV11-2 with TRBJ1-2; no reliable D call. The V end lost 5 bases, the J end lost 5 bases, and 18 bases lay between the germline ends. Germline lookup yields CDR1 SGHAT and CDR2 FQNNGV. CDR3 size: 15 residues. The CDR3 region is CASSPEQRLVYGYTF. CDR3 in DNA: TGTGCCAGCAGCCCAGAACAACGTCTGGTATATGGCTACACCTTC.

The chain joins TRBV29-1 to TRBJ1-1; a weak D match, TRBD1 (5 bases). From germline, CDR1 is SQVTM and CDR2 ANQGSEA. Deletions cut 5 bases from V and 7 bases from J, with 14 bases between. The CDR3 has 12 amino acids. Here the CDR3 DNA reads TGCAGCGTTATAAGGCAGGGTGGTGAAGCTTTCTTT. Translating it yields CSVIRQGGEAFF.

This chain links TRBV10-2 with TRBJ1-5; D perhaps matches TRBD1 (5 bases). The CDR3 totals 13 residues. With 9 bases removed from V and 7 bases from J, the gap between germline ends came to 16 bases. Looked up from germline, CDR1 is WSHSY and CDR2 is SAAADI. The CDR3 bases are TGCGCCAGTCAGCAGGGAGGAGGGCAGCCCCAGCATTTT. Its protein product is CASQQGGGQPQHF.

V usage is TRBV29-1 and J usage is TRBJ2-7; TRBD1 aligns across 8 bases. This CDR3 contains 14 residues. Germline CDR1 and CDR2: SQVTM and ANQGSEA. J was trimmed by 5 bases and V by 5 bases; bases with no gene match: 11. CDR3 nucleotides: TGCAGCGTTCGCCCCTCAGGGGGCGGGAACGAGCAGTACTTC. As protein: CSVRPSGGGNEQYF.

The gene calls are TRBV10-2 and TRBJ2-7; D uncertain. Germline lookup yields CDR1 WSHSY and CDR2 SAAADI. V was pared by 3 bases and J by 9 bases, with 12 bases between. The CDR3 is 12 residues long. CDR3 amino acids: CASSDLSRGQYF. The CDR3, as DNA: TGCGCCAGCAGTGACCTAAGTCGTGGGCAGTACTTC.

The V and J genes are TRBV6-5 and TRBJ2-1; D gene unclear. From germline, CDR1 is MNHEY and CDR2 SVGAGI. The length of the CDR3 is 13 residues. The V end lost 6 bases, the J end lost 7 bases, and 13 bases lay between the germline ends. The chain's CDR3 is CASRTTNGNEQFF. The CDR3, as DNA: TGTGCCAGCAGGACGACGAACGGGAATGAGCAGTTCTTC.

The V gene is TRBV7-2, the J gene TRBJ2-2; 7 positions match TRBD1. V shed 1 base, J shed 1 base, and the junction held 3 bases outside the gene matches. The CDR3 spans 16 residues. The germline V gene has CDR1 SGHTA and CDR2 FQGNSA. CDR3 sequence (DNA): TGTGCCAGCAGCTTAGACCCAGGGGGGAACACCGGGGAGCTGTTTTTT. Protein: CASSLDPGGNTGELFF.

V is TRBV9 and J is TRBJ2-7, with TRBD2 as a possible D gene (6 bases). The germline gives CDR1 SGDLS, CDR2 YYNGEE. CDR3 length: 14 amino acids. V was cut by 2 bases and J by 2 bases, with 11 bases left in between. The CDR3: CASSVGTDAYEQYF. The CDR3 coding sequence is TGTGCCAGCAGCGTGGGGACTGATGCCTACGAGCAGTACTTC.

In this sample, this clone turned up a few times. CDR3 residues: CASSQSDGVDGNTIYF. The CDR3 DNA reads TGTGCCAGCAGCCAATCGGACGGGGTGGATGGAAACACCATATATTTT. The gene calls are TRBV4-2 and TRBJ1-3; D is ambiguous. CDR3 size: 16 residues. Germline loops: CDR1 LGHNA, CDR2 YNFKEQ. V was clipped by 2 bases and J by 3 bases, with 14 bases between them.

The CDR3 reads CASSLFSGVQETQYF. In nucleotides, the CDR3 is TGTGCCAGCAGCTTGTTTAGCGGAGTCCAAGAGACCCAGTACTTC. V gene TRBV7-6 combines with J gene TRBJ2-5; the D gene is possibly TRBD2 (6 bases). The CDR3 extends over 15 amino acids. Germline V gene sequence: CDR1 SGHVS, CDR2 FNYEAQ. Between the trimmed V and J ends, which lost 3 bases and 1 base, there was a span of 12 bases.

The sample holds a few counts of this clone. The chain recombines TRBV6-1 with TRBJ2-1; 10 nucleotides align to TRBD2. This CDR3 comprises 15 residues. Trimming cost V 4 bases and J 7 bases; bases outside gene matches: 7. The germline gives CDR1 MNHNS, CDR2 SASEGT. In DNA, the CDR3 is TGTGCCAGCAGTGCTGAGCGGGAGGGGAAAAATGAGCAGTTCTTC. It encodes CASSAEREGKNEQFF.

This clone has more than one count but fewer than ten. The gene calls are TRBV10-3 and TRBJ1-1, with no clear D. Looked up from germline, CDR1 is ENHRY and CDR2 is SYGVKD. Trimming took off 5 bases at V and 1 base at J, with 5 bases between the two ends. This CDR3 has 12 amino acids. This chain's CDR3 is CAISNWNTEAFF. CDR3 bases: TGTGCCATCAGTAACTGGAACACTGAAGCTTTCTTT.

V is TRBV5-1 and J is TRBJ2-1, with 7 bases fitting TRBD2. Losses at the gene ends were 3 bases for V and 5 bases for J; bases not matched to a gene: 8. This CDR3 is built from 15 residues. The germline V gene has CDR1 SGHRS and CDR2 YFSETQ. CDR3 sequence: CASSYVVAGNNEQFF. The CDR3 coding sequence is TGCGCCAGCAGCTACGTAGTAGCGGGTAACAATGAGCAGTTCTTC.

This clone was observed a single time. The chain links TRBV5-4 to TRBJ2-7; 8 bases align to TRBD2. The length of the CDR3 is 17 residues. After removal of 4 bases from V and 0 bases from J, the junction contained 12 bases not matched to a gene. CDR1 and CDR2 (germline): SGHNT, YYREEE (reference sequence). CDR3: CASSPGPGRGASYEQYF. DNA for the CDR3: TGTGCCAGCAGCCCTGGACCCGGGCGGGGGGCCTCCTACGAGCAGTACTTC.

The CDR3 protein is CASSVTGTSFNEQFF. The CDR3 DNA reads TGCGCCAGCAGCGTCACCGGGACTAGTTTTAATGAGCAGTTCTTC. This chain uses TRBV5-1 with TRBJ2-1; TRBD2 agrees at 8 bases. CDR3 length equals 15 residues. Germline V gives CDR1 SGHRS, CDR2 YFSETQ. V lost 4 bases, J lost 7 bases, and 10 bases stayed unmatched.

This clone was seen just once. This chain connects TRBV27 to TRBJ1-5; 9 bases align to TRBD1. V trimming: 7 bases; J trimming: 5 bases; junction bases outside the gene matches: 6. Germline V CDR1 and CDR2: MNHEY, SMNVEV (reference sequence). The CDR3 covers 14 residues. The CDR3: CASKGTGLYQPQHF. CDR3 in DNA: TGTGCCAGCAAAGGGACAGGGTTGTATCAGCCCCAGCATTTT.